A selection of T cell receptor beta chains follows, all from one sample in a study of T cells in Graves' hyperthyroidism and ophthalmopathy. TCRdb reanalysed the multiplex PCR reads using MiXCR and keeps one entry per CDR3 protein. The sample holds nearly 750,000 distinct CDR3 sequences, approximately 36% seen once. The specimen sequenced was blood. These receptors came from a woman between 40 and 50 years old with Graves' hyperthyroidism. CDR3s leave out the opening cysteine and the closing phenylalanine or tryptophan. Clone size is given for some rows only: seen once, a few or many times, or a class if the clone is expanded.

J gene | V gene | clone size | CDR3 protein
TRBJ2-2 | TRBV7-9 | NA | ASSTSNTGEPF
TRBJ2-2 | TRBV7-9 | few | ASSRATGATGELF
TRBJ1-1 | TRBV6-4 | NA | ASTLPGNTEAF
TRBJ2-7 | TRBV6-5 | NA | ASSLDPGGVYEQY
TRBJ1-5 | TRBV7-8 | many | ASSSRQGNQPQH
TRBJ2-7 | TRBV5-6 | few | ASCPGTETYEQY
TRBJ1-2 | TRBV29-1 | many | SARRSQVDGYT
TRBJ2-7 | TRBV12-3/TRBV12-4 | once | AGSLETGYEQY
TRBJ1-2 | TRBV7-2 | few | ASSTLGGRVGYT
TRBJ2-3 | TRBV29-1 | NA | SVPRTSGNTDTQY
TRBJ1-5 | TRBV12-3/TRBV12-4 | many | ASSPPAILNQPQH
TRBJ2-7 | TRBV12-3/TRBV12-4 | once | ASSLPRQADTQY
TRBJ2-7 | TRBV6-2/TRBV6-3 | NA | ASINGGFSSYEQY
TRBJ1-5 | TRBV7-2 | few | ASKDRPYSNQPQH
TRBJ2-7 | TRBV9 | few | ASSARQGSIYEQY
TRBJ1-2 | TRBV12-3/TRBV12-4 | few | ASSSSTLSTGVRWGYT
TRBJ1-1 | TRBV24-1 | NA | ATSANTEAF
TRBJ1-2 | TRBV7-9 | many | ASSFEVSGYT
TRBJ2-5 | TRBV7-8 | NA | ASSLSDRGRETQY
TRBJ2-6 | TRBV7-9 | NA | ASSWGDRANVLT
TRBJ2-2 | TRBV5-1 | few | ASSSRTTNTGELF
TRBJ1-5 | TRBV12-3/TRBV12-4 | few | ASRSVSARVNSNQPQH
TRBJ1-2 | TRBV15 | once | ATSRDAGGDGYT
TRBJ2-7 | TRBV7-8 | many | ASSSPWENSGGTSIYEQY
TRBJ2-2 | TRBV10-3 | NA | AISGRSGELF
TRBJ1-1 | TRBV7-9 | many | ASSFSISNTEAF
TRBJ1-5 | TRBV24-1 | many | ANDRVLPQH
TRBJ2-6 | TRBV12-3/TRBV12-4 | many | ASGDRPSSGANVLT
TRBJ1-1 | TRBV5-6 | NA | ASSLLTGDRTEAF
TRBJ2-7 | TRBV10-3 | many | AISEDRDDEQY
TRBJ2-7 | TRBV6-5 | NA | ASSFLDEGYEQY
TRBJ1-2 | TRBV4-3 | few | ASSPYRGHHGYT
TRBJ2-7 | TRBV25-1 | NA | ASSVLTSGRPSYEQY
TRBJ2-7 | TRBV20-1 | NA | SARDPTGRDGYEQY
TRBJ2-7 | TRBV7-2 | NA | ASSTQGAEEQY
TRBJ1-3 | TRBV6-2/TRBV6-3 | few | ASSYSTGSSTIY
TRBJ1-1 | TRBV10-3 | many | AASEGTRPEAF
TRBJ1-3 | TRBV12-3/TRBV12-4 | NA | ASSTGQLGGNTIY
TRBJ2-7 | TRBV6-1 | few | ASSDWGGSVYEQY
TRBJ1-3 | TRBV5-8 | few | ASSSTQGGGNTIY
TRBJ1-6 | TRBV7-8 | many | ASSWLQDPYNSPLH
TRBJ2-4 | TRBV7-7 | once | ASSWTGQSSKY
TRBJ1-3 | TRBV5-8 | few | ASSLARAGAGNTIY
TRBJ1-1 | TRBV10-3 | many | AISESRGLDTEAF